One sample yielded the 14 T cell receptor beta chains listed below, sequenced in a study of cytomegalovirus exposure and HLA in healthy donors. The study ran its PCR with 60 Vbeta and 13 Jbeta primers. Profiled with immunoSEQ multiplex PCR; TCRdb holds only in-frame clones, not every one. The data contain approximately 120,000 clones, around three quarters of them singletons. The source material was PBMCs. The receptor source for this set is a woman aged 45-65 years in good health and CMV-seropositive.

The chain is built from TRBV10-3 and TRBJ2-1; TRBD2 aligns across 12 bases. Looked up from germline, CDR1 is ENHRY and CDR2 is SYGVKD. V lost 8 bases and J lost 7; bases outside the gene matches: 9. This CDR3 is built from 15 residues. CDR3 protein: CAIRSSGGEVNEQFF. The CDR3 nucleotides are TGTGCCATCCGGTCTAGCGGGGGGGAGGTAAATGAGCAGTTCTTC.

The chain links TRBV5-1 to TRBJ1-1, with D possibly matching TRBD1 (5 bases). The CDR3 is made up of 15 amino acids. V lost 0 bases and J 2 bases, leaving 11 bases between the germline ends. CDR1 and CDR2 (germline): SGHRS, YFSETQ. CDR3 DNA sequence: TGCGCCAGCAGCTTGGGCGGCAGGGCCAACACTGAAGCTTTCTTT. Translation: CASSLGGRANTEAFF.

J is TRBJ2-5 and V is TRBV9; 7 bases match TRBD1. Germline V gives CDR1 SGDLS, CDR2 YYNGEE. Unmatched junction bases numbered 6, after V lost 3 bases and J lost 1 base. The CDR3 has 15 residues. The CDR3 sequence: CASSDRDSFQETQYF. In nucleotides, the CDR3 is TGTGCCAGCAGCGACCGGGACAGCTTCCAAGAGACCCAGTACTTC.

CDR3 bases: TGTGCCAGCTCAGGGACAGGCAATGAGCAGTTCTTC. The encoded protein is CASSGTGNEQFF. The chain has TRBV18 and TRBJ2-1; 8 nucleotides line up with TRBD1. Germline V gene lookup returns CDR1 KGHSH and CDR2 LQKENI. The V and J ends lost 5 bases and 6 bases, in that order; junction bases with no gene match: 0. The CDR3 runs 12 residues.

As DNA, the CDR3 is TGCGCCAGCAGCCAAAGCAGGGGCCCCTCCTACGAGCAGTACTTC. Translation: CASSQSRGPSYEQYF. J is TRBJ2-7 and V is TRBV4-3, with D maybe TRBD1 (6 bases). Per germline, CDR1 LGHNA and CDR2 YSLEER. This CDR3 comprises 15 residues. Trimming shortened V by 2 bases and J by 0 bases, and 11 bases separated the two germline ends.

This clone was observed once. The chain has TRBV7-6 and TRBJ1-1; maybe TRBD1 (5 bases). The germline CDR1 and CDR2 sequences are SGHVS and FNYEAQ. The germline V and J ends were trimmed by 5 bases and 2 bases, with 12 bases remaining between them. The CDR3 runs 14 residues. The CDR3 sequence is CASSPIGENTEAFF. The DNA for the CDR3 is TGTGCCAGCAGCCCTATAGGGGAAAACACTGAAGCTTTCTTT.

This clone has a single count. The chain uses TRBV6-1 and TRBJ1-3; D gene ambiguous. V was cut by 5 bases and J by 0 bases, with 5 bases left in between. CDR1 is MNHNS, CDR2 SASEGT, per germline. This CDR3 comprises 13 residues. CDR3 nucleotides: TGTGCCAGCAGTCAGTACTCTGGAAACACCATATATTTT. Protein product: CASSQYSGNTIYF.

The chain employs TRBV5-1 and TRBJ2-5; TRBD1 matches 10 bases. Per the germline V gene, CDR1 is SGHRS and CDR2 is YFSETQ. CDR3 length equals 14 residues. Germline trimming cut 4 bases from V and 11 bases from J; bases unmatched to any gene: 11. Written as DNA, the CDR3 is TGCGCCAGCAGCCGCGGACAGGGGGATTTGGGGCAGTACTTC. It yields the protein CASSRGQGDLGQYF.

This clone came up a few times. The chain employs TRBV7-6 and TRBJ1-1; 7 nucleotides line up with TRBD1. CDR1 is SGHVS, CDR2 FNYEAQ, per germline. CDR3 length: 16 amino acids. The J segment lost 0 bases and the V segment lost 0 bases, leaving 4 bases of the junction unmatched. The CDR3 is CASSLAPGGMNTEAFF. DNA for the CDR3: TGTGCCAGCAGCTTAGCTCCAGGGGGGATGAACACTGAAGCTTTCTTT.

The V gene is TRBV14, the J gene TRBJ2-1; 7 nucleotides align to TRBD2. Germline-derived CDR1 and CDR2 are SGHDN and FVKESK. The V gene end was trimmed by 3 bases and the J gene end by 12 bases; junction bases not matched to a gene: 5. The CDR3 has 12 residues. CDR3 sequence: CASSHTSDGQFF. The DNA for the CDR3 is TGTGCCAGCAGCCACACTAGCGACGGGCAGTTCTTC.

DNA of the CDR3: TGTGCCAGCAGCTCTATGACAGGCCGCCAAGAGACCCAGTACTTC. Its translation: CASSSMTGRQETQYF. The V call is TRBV7-6, the J call TRBJ2-5, with TRBD1 as a possible D gene (6 bases). Germline-derived CDR1 and CDR2 are SGHVS and FNYEAQ. V lost 4 bases and J 1 base, leaving 13 bases between the germline ends. This CDR3 contains 15 residues.

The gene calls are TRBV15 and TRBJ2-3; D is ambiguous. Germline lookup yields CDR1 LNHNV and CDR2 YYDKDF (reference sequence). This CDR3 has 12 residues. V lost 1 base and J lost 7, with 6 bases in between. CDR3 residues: CATSRVHNTQYF. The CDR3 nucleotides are TGTGCCACCAGCAGAGTACATAATACGCAGTATTTT.

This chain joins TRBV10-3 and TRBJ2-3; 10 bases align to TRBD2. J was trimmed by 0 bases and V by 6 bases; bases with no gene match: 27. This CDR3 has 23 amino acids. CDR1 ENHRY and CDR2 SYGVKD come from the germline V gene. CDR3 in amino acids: CAISGSGSSGGQGSLRSTDTQYF. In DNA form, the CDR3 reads TGTGCCATCAGCGGCTCAGGGAGTAGCGGGGGGCAAGGATCTCTGAGGAGCACAGATACGCAGTATTTT.

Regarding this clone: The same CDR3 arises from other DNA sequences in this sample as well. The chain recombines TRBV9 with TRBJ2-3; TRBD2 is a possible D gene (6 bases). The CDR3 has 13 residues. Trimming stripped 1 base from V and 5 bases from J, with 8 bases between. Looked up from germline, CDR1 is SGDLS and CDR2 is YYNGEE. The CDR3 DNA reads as TGTGCCAGCAGCGTATCGGGGGAAGATACGCAGTATTTT. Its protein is CASSVSGEDTQYF.